Presented here are 14 T cell receptor beta chains from one specimen sequenced in a study of blood T cell repertoires in COVID-19. Generated by immunoSEQ multiplex PCR, the TCRdb table keeps only in-frame clones and is missing some. This table has about 50,000 clones, around 81% appearing once. Sequences were obtained from peripheral blood. These receptors were taken from a man between 65 and 85 years old with active COVID-19.

The J gene is TRBJ2-3, the V gene TRBV13; the D gene is possibly TRBD2 (5 bases). Germline V gene lookup returns CDR1 PRHDT and CDR2 FYEKMQ (reference sequence). V gave up 4 bases and J gave up 0 bases, with 11 bases separating them. The CDR3 is 15 residues long. CDR3 in amino acids: CASSYGIPSTDTQYF. CDR3 sequence (DNA): TGTGCCAGCAGCTACGGGATCCCCAGCACAGATACGCAGTATTTT.

This chain links TRBV10-3 with TRBJ2-2, with D perhaps matching TRBD1 (6 bases). Trimming pared 11 bases from V and 0 bases from J, leaving 13 bases between. CDR3 length: 14 amino acids. In germline, CDR1 is ENHRY, CDR2 SYGVKD. CDR3 region: CASEDRPNTGELFF. DNA for the CDR3: TGTGCCTCGGAGGACAGACCGAACACCGGGGAGCTGTTTTTT.

The chain has TRBV3-1 (or the pseudogene TRBV3-2) and TRBJ1-6; D might be TRBD1 (6 bases). The CDR3 sequence is 15 residues long. Germline V gives CDR1 LGHDT, CDR2 YNNKEL (reference sequence). Trimming left V 4 bases short and J 7 bases short, with 14 bases between. The CDR3 region has the DNA TGTGCCAGCAGCCGGAAGGGGGGGTTAAATTCACCCCTCCACTTT. It encodes CASSRKGGLNSPLHF.

The gene calls are TRBV15 and TRBJ1-4; D gene unclear. Looked up from germline, CDR1 is LNHNV and CDR2 is YYDKDF (reference sequence). The CDR3 extends over 14 amino acids. Between the trimmed V and J ends, which lost 0 bases and 8 bases, there was a span of 10 bases. The CDR3 reads CATSREVLLEKLFF. The CDR3 DNA sequence: TGTGCCACCAGCAGAGAGGTTTTACTGGAAAAACTGTTTTTT.

CDR3 residues: CASSLTQGVNTEAFF. The CDR3 nucleotides read TGCGCCAGCAGCTTGACACAGGGAGTGAACACTGAAGCTTTCTTT. This chain connects TRBV5-1 to TRBJ1-1; possibly TRBD1 for D (6 bases). V lost 1 base, J lost 0 bases, and 10 bases lay in between. Germline V CDR1 and CDR2: SGHRS, YFSETQ. The CDR3 loop spans 15 amino acids.

The chain couples TRBV5-1 to TRBJ2-5; a weak D match, TRBD2 (6 bases). The V end lost 2 bases, the J end lost 2 bases, and 19 bases lay between the germline ends. Germline CDR1 reads SGHRS; CDR2 reads YFSETQ. The CDR3 consists of 17 residues. In DNA form, the CDR3 reads TGCGCCAGCAGCTTATTAGGGTCGAGTGGGACTCAAGAGACCCAGTACTTC. Translation gives CASSLLGSSGTQETQYF.

The gene calls are TRBV3-1 (or the pseudogene TRBV3-2) and TRBJ1-6; 7 nucleotides match TRBD1. Germline trimming cut 4 bases from V and 7 bases from J; bases unmatched to any gene: 4. The CDR3 has 14 amino acids. Germline V gene data show CDR1 as LGHDT and CDR2 as YNNKEL (reference sequence). The CDR3 coding sequence is TGTGCCAGCAGCCTCCCAGGGGGGAATTCACCCCTCCACTTT. Translated: CASSLPGGNSPLHF.

The chain links TRBV5-1 to TRBJ1-5; D possibly corresponds to TRBD1 (5 bases). V was shortened by 5 bases and J by 5 bases, with 11 bases between the two germline ends. The CDR3 totals 13 residues. CDR1 and CDR2 from the germline V gene are SGHRS and YFSETQ. CDR3 sequence reads: CASRAGIDQPQHF. The CDR3, as DNA: TGCGCCAGCAGGGCAGGGATCGATCAGCCCCAGCATTTT.

The count of this clone is one. This chain links TRBV19 with TRBJ2-7, with D perhaps matching TRBD1 (6 bases). The germline gives CDR1 LNHDA, CDR2 SQIVND (reference sequence). V dropped 4 bases and J dropped 4 bases, with 20 bases sitting between them. The length of the CDR3 is 16 residues. CDR3 sequence reads: CASSSSIRDTVYEQYF. CDR3 sequence (DNA): TGTGCCAGTAGTAGTTCAATCCGGGACACGGTGTACGAGCAGTACTTC.

The chain links TRBV5-4 to TRBJ2-7, with D perhaps matching TRBD2 (5 bases). CDR1 is SGHNT and CDR2 is YYREEE in the germline V gene (reference sequence). The CDR3 consists of 15 residues. V was clipped by 0 bases and J by 3 bases, with 13 bases between them. For the CDR3, the DNA is TGTGCCAGCAGCTTGGGAGGGCAGAGTAACTACGAGCAGTACTTC. Its protein product is CASSLGGQSNYEQYF.

This clone was seen just once. This chain uses TRBV5-5 with TRBJ2-5; TRBD1 might be the D (6 bases). The CDR3 sequence is 15 residues long. The germline gives CDR1 SGHKS, CDR2 YYEKEE (reference sequence). V lost 1 base to trimming and J lost 3 bases, with 13 bases between them. Here the CDR3 DNA reads TGTGCCAGCAGCTTGAATGGCAGGGGTGAAGAGACCCAGTACTTC. It translates to CASSLNGRGEETQYF.

The chain employs TRBV19 and TRBJ1-1, with 9 bases aligning to TRBD1. The CDR3 runs to 14 residues. The germline V gene encodes CDR1 LNHDA and CDR2 SQIVND (reference sequence). V shed 1 base, J shed 5 bases, and the junction held 2 bases outside the gene matches. For the CDR3, the DNA is TGTGCCAGTAGTATAGGAGGACAGGGGACTGAAGCTTTCTTT. It translates to CASSIGGQGTEAFF. The full variable domain, rest sourced from reference TRBV19 and TRBJ1-1, is DGGITQSPKYLFRKEGQNVTLSCEQNLNHDAMYWYRQDPGQGLRLIYYSQIVNDFQKGDIAEGYSVSREKKESFPLTVTSAQKNPTAFYLCASSIGGQGTEAFFGQGTRLTVV.

To note about this clone: Sequence at one end of the junction differs from germline and may be a read error. CDR3 in amino acids: CASSLEWGSDEQYF. The CDR3 DNA sequence: TGTGCCAGCAGCTTGGAATGGGGCTCCGACGAGCAGTACTTC. This chain uses TRBV5-5 with TRBJ2-7; tentatively, D is TRBD1 (5 bases). The germline V gene has CDR1 SGHKS and CDR2 YYEKEE (reference sequence). The CDR3 runs 14 residues.

This clone was observed once. The chain is built from TRBV5-6 and TRBJ2-3; TRBD2 aligns across 12 bases. This CDR3 comprises 16 residues. Germline CDR1 is SGHDT and CDR2 is YYEEEE. The V segment lost 4 bases and the J segment 7 bases; nucleotides outside the gene matches: 10. CDR3 DNA: TGTGCCAGCAGCCTTACTAGCGGGGGGCCCGCCTATACGCAGTATTTT. It codes for CASSLTSGGPAYTQYF.